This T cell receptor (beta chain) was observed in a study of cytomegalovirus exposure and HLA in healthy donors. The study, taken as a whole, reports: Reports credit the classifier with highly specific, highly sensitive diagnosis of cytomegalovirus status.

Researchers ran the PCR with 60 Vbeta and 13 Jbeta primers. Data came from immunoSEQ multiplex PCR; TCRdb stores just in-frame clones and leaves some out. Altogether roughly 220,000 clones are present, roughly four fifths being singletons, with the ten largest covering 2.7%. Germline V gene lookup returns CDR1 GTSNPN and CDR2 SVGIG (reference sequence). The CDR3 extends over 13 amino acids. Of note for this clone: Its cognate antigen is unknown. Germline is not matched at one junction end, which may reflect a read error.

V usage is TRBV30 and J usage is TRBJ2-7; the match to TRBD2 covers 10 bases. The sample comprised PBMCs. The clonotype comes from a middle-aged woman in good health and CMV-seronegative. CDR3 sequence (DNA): TGTATGCTAGCGGGAGAGCACTCCTACGGGCAGTACTTC. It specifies CMLAGEHSYGQYF.